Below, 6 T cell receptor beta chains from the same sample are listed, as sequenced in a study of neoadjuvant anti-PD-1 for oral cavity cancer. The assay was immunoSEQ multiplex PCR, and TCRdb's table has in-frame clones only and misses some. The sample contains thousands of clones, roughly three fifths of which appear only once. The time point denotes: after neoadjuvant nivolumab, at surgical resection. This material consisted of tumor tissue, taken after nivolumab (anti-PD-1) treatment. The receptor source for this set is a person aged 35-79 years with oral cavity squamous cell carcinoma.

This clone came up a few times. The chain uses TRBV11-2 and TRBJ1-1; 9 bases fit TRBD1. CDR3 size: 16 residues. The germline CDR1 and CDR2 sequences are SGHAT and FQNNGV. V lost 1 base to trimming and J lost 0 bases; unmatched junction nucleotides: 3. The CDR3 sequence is CASSLGGTGLNTEAFF. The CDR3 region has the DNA TGTGCCAGCAGCTTAGGCGGGACAGGGCTGAACACTGAAGCTTTCTTT.

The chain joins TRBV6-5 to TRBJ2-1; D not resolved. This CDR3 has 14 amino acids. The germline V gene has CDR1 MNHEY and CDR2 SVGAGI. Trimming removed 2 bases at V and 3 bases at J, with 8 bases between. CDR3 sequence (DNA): TGTGCCAGCAGTTACGGGCTGGACTACAATGAGCAGTTCTTC. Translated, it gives CASSYGLDYNEQFF.

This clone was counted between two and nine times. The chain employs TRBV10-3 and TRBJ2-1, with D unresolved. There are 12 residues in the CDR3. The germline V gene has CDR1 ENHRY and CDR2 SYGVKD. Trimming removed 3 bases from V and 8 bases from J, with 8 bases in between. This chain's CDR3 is CAISELRDEQFF. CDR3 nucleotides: TGTGCCATCAGTGAATTAAGGGATGAGCAGTTCTTC.

CDR3 nucleotides: TGTGCCAGCAGTGGGGCACAGGGAGAGAATAGCAATCAGCCCCAGCATTTT. This sequence encodes CASSGAQGENSNQPQHF. The J gene is TRBJ1-5, the V gene TRBV6-1; perhaps TRBD1 as D (6 bases). The CDR3 contains 17 residues. Germline CDR1 MNHNS, CDR2 SASEGT. The V gene lost 4 bases and the J gene lost 0 bases, with 16 bases spanning the gap.

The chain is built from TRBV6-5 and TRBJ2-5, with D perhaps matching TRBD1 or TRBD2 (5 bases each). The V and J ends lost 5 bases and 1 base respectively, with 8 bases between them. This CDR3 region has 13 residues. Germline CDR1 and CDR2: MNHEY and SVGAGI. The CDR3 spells CASSTGTQETQYF. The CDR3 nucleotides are TGTGCCAGCAGTACCGGGACCCAAGAGACCCAGTACTTC.

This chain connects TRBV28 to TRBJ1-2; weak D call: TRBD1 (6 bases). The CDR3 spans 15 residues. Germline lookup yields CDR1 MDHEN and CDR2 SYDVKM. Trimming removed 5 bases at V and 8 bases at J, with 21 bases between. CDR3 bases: TGTGCCAGCAGTCGAACAGGGTCTAGGTTTAGGGGCTACACCTTC. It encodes CASSRTGSRFRGYTF.